The rows below give T cell receptor beta chains drawn from one sample of a study of T cells in Graves' hyperthyroidism and ophthalmopathy. TCRdb reprocessed the multiplex PCR reads with MiXCR, giving one entry per CDR3 protein. The profile shows 350,000 to 400,000 distinct CDR3 sequences, 14% to 15% of them singletons. Sample: blood. These receptors came from a woman in her 30s with Graves' hyperthyroidism. Both conserved end residues are part of each CDR3. The D gene is left open where the match is weak. The size of a clone is reported for some rows only, either as once, few or many, or as a class for expanded clones.

cdr3_aa | cdr3_nt | d_call | clone_size | j_call | v_call
CASNLQGVRGYTF | TGTGCCAGCAACTTACAGGGGGTTCGTGGCTACACCTTC | TRBD1 | many | TRBJ1-2 | TRBV2
CASSLSLAGYEQYF | TGTGCCAGCAGTTTATCGCTAGCGGGTTACGAGCAGTACTTC | TRBD2 | few | TRBJ2-7 | TRBV28
CASSLAPTEPNYGYTF | TGCGCCAGCAGCTTGGCCCCGACAGAACCTAACTATGGCTACACCTTC | - | many | TRBJ1-2 | TRBV5-1
CASSLVTDGQGITGELFF | TGTGCCAGCAGCTTAGTCACCGACGGACAGGGGATCACCGGGGAGCTGTTTTTT | TRBD1 | many | TRBJ2-2 | TRBV11-2
CSARTSGRTQETQYF | TGCAGTGCTCGGACTAGCGGGAGGACCCAAGAGACCCAGTACTTC | TRBD2 | few | TRBJ2-5 | TRBV20-1
CASSSTAGGLNEQFF | TGCGCCAGCAGCTCGACAGCGGGGGGCCTCAATGAGCAGTTCTTC | TRBD2 | many | TRBJ2-1 | TRBV5-1
CATSREVQGIGTGELFF | TGTGCCACCAGCAGGGAGGTCCAGGGGATTGGCACCGGGGAGCTGTTTTTT | - | few | TRBJ2-2 | TRBV15
CASSGSQNIQYF | TGTGCCAGCAGTGGTTCTCAAAACATTCAGTACTTC | - | few | TRBJ2-4 | TRBV28
CSAGYTQYF | TGCAGTGCCGGCTATACGCAGTATTTT | - | - | TRBJ2-3 | TRBV20-1
CASSFADTRGTEAFF | TGTGCCAGCAGCTTCGCCGACACTAGGGGCACTGAAGCTTTCTTT | - | - | TRBJ1-1 | TRBV7-9
CSVDMGGAYEQYF | TGCAGCGTTGACATGGGAGGGGCCTACGAGCAGTACTTC | TRBD2 | few | TRBJ2-7 | TRBV29-1
CASSLGHMNTGELFF | TGCGCCAGCAGCCTAGGACATATGAACACCGGGGAGCTGTTTTTT | - | few | TRBJ2-2 | TRBV5-1
CSGTPQAETQYF | TGCAGCGGAACACCCCAGGCGGAGACCCAGTACTTC | - | many | TRBJ2-5 | TRBV29-1
CASSLSFGGRSYQPQHF | TGTGCCAGCAGTTTATCATTCGGGGGGAGATCCTATCAGCCCCAGCATTTT | - | - | TRBJ1-5 | TRBV12-3/TRBV12-4
CASSFIDGAEQYF | TGTGCCAGCAGTTTTATAGACGGCGCCGAGCAGTACTTC | - | many | TRBJ2-7 | TRBV12-3/TRBV12-4
CASSEMERNEQFF | TGTGCCAGCAGTGAAATGGAGCGGAATGAGCAGTTCTTC | - | many | TRBJ2-1 | TRBV6-1
CASSDRPGAGGYTF | TGTGCCAGCAGTGACCGTCCGGGGGCGGGAGGCTACACCTTC | - | - | TRBJ1-2 | TRBV6-1
CAILAGANRPQFF | TGTGCCATCCTAGCGGGAGCTAACCGACCCCAGTTCTTC | TRBD2 | many | TRBJ2-1 | TRBV28
CATSDLSSGANVLTF | TGTGCCACCAGTGATTTAAGCTCTGGGGCCAACGTCCTGACTTTC | - | few | TRBJ2-6 | TRBV24-1
CASLKEHDGGYTF | TGTGCCAGTCTCAAGGAGCATGACGGTGGCTACACCTTC | - | many | TRBJ1-2 | TRBV28
CASSLGAGPRTYEQYF | TGTGCCAGCAGTTTAGGTGCAGGGCCACGAACCTACGAGCAGTACTTC | - | few | TRBJ2-7 | TRBV28
CASSHRTDNEKLFF | TGTGCCAGCAGCCACCGGACAGATAATGAAAAACTGTTTTTT | - | many | TRBJ1-4 | TRBV3-1
CASSIVASGAQETQYF | TGTGCCAGTAGTATCGTGGCTAGCGGGGCCCAAGAGACCCAGTACTTC | TRBD2 | - | TRBJ2-5 | TRBV19
CASSLASGPSYEQYF | TGCGCCAGCAGCTTGGCTAGCGGGCCCTCCTACGAGCAGTACTTC | TRBD2 | many | TRBJ2-7 | TRBV5-1
CSAREPSVTNQPQHF | TGCAGTGCTAGGGAGCCTTCCGTGACCAATCAGCCCCAGCATTTT | - | many | TRBJ1-5 | TRBV20-1
CASIGGGRNTEAFF | TGTGCCAGCATCGGGGGGGGGCGGAACACTGAAGCTTTCTTT | - | many | TRBJ1-1 | TRBV28
CARAGTSALQETQYF | TGTGCCAGGGCGGGGACTAGCGCTTTACAAGAGACCCAGTACTTC | TRBD2 | many | TRBJ2-5 | TRBV2
CASSKRAGATDTQYF | TGTGCCAGCAGTAAAAGGGCGGGAGCCACAGATACGCAGTATTTT | TRBD2 | many | TRBJ2-3 | TRBV28
CASSGKRALAKNIQYF | TGTGCCAGCAGTGGGAAAAGAGCACTAGCCAAAAACATTCAGTACTTC | - | many | TRBJ2-4 | TRBV28
CASSPSGAVASSVQYF | TGTGCCAGCAGTCCCTCTGGGGCGGTCGCCTCAAGTGTGCAGTACTTC | - | few | TRBJ2-7 | TRBV7-6
CASSLGLAGAETQYF | TGTGCCAGCAGCTTGGGACTAGCGGGAGCTGAGACGCAGTATTTT | TRBD2 | many | TRBJ2-3 | TRBV11-2
CASSLFRSGGLNEQFF | TGTGCCAGCAGCTTATTTCGGTCAGGGGGCCTTAATGAGCAGTTCTTC | TRBD1 | - | TRBJ2-1 | TRBV7-9
CASSFHGTGGADTQYF | TGTGCCAGCAGCTTCCATGGGACAGGGGGCGCAGATACGCAGTATTTT | TRBD1 | - | TRBJ2-3 | TRBV7-9
CATSREEGQGGYGYTF | TGTGCCACCAGCAGAGAGGAAGGACAGGGCGGCTATGGCTACACCTTC | TRBD1 | - | TRBJ1-2 | TRBV15
CASSPTPPRADTQYF | TGTGCCAGTAGTCCCACCCCCCCACGTGCAGATACGCAGTATTTT | - | - | TRBJ2-3 | TRBV19
CASSLDSTSTDTQYF | TGTGCCAGCAGCTTAGACTCGACAAGCACAGATACGCAGTATTTT | - | few | TRBJ2-3 | TRBV7-8
CASSLAPSGSLAYNEQFF | TGCGCCAGCAGCTTGGCCCCTAGCGGGAGTCTCGCCTACAATGAGCAGTTCTTC | TRBD2 | - | TRBJ2-1 | TRBV5-1
CASSLERTPMNTEAFF | TGTGCCAGCAGCTTGGAGAGGACTCCCATGAACACTGAAGCTTTCTTT | - | many | TRBJ1-1 | TRBV5-6
CASSWTARGSYNEQFF | TGCGCCAGCAGCTGGACAGCTAGGGGCTCCTACAATGAGCAGTTCTTC | - | many | TRBJ2-1 | TRBV5-1
CASSYSGTAMNTEAFF | TGTGCCAGCAGCTACTCCGGGACAGCCATGAACACTGAAGCTTTCTTT | TRBD1 | many | TRBJ1-1 | TRBV3-1
CASRAGGPFQETQYF | TGTGCCAGCAGGGCAGGGGGCCCCTTTCAAGAGACCCAGTACTTC | TRBD1 | - | TRBJ2-5 | TRBV7-2
CASSPSGRIGEQYF | TGTGCCAGCAGCCCTAGCGGGCGAATTGGGGAGCAGTACTTC | TRBD2 | many | TRBJ2-7 | TRBV11-2
CASSYRPGTPQYF | TGTGCCAGCAGTTACCGACCGGGGACCCCGCAGTACTTC | - | many | TRBJ2-7 | TRBV6-5
CASNPSGSSYNEQFF | TGTGCCAGCAACCCTAGCGGGAGCTCCTACAATGAGCAGTTCTTC | TRBD2 | many | TRBJ2-1 | TRBV12-3/TRBV12-4
CASNDRGRTQETQYF | TGTGCCAGCAACGACAGGGGGCGAACCCAAGAGACCCAGTACTTC | TRBD1 | - | TRBJ2-5 | TRBV2
CASTRTPAYNEQFF | TGTGCCAGCACCCGTACACCGGCCTACAATGAGCAGTTCTTC | - | many | TRBJ2-1 | TRBV6-2/TRBV6-3
CASSFGSQETQYF | TGTGCCAGCAGCTTCGGCAGCCAAGAGACCCAGTACTTC | - | many | TRBJ2-5 | TRBV11-2
CASKGGQRGNTGGLFF | TGCGCCAGCAAGGGGGGTCAGCGGGGGAACACCGGGGGGCTGTTTTTT | TRBD2 | - | TRBJ2-2 | TRBV10-2
CASSPPAGVETQYF | TGTGCCAGCTCACCTCCCGCGGGAGTTGAGACCCAGTACTTC | TRBD2 | many | TRBJ2-5 | TRBV18
CASSFNAGAPGNEQFF | TGTGCCAGCAGCTTCAACGCGGGCGCCCCGGGGAATGAGCAGTTCTTC | - | - | TRBJ2-1 | TRBV7-9
CASSFRTGPYEQYF | TGTGCCAGCAGCTTTCGGACAGGACCCTACGAGCAGTACTTC | TRBD1 | few | TRBJ2-7 | TRBV7-9
CASSITGLRNEQFF | TGTGCCAGTAGTATTACGGGACTTAGGAATGAGCAGTTCTTC | - | - | TRBJ2-1 | TRBV19
CASSSGQTFGSQPQHF | TGCGCCAGCAGCTCGGGACAGACTTTTGGATCTCAGCCCCAGCATTTT | TRBD1 | few | TRBJ1-5 | TRBV5-1
CASSLGLRRLAGAETQYF | TGTGCCAGCAGCTTAGGACTCCGGAGACTAGCGGGAGCAGAGACCCAGTACTTC | TRBD2 | many | TRBJ2-5 | TRBV7-9
CASSPPGQGNQPQHF | TGTGCCAGCAGTCCACCGGGACAGGGAAACCAGCCCCAGCATTTT | TRBD1 | - | TRBJ1-5 | TRBV6-1
CASSLAGTAGTNTGELFF | TGCGCCAGCAGCTTGGCCGGGACGGCGGGGACGAACACCGGGGAGCTGTTTTTT | - | few | TRBJ2-2 | TRBV5-1
CATSREGGNTEAFF | TGTGCCACCAGCAGAGAGGGGGGAAATACTGAAGCTTTCTTT | - | few | TRBJ1-1 | TRBV15
CASSYDRNHEQYF | TGTGCCAGCAGCTATGACAGGAACCACGAGCAGTACTTC | - | few | TRBJ2-7 | TRBV7-9
CASSPVTMWTGGNEKLFF | TGTGCCAGCAGCCCGGTTACGATGTGGACAGGGGGCAACGAAAAACTGTTTTTT | TRBD1 | few | TRBJ1-4 | TRBV11-2
CASGLSVEREQFF | TGTGCTAGTGGTTTGTCGGTGGAGCGTGAGCAGTTCTTC | - | - | TRBJ2-1 | TRBV12-5